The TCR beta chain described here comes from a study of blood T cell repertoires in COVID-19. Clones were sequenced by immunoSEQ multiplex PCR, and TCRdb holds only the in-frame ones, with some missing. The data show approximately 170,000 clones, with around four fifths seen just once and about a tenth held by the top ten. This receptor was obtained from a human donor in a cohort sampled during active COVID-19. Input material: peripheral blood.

The chain's CDR3 is CASSPGTSVLGGETQYF. CDR3 DNA: TGTGCCAGCAGCCCCGGGACTAGCGTTCTCGGGGGAGAGACCCAGTACTTC. The genes are TRBV4-2 and TRBJ2-5; 10 nucleotides align to TRBD2. V dropped 4 bases and J dropped 4; count of bases not matched to a gene: 12. This CDR3 has 17 residues. The V gene's germline CDR1 is LGHNA and CDR2 YNFKEQ.